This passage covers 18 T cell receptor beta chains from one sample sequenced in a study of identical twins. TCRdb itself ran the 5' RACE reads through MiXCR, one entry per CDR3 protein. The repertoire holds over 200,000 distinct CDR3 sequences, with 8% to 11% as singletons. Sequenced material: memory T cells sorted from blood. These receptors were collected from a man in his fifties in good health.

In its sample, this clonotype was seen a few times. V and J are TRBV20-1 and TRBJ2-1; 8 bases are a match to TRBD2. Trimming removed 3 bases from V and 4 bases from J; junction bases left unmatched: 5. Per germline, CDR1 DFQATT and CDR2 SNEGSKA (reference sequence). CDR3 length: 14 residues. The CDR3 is CSASGRGAYNEQFF. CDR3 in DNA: TGCAGTGCTAGCGGGCGGGGGGCGTACAATGAGCAGTTCTTC.

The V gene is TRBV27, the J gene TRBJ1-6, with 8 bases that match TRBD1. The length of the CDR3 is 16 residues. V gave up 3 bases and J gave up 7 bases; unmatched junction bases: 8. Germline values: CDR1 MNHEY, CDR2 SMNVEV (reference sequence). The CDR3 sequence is CASSLTRQGLNSPLHF. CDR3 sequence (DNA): TGTGCCAGCAGTTTGACTCGACAGGGGTTGAATTCACCCCTCCACTTT.

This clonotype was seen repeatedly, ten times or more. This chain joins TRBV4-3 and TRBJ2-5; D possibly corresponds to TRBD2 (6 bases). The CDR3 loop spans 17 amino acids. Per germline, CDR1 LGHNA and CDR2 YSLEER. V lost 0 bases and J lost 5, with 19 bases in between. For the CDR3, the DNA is TGCGCCAGCAGCCAAGATCGGAGGGTAGCGACCGGGGAGACCCAGTACTTC. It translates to CASSQDRRVATGETQYF.

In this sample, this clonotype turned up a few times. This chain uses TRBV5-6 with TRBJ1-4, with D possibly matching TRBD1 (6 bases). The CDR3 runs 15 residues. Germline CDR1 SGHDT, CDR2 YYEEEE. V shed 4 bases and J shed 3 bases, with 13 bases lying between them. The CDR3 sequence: CASSPLQGPNEKLFF. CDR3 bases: TGTGCCAGCAGCCCCTTACAGGGACCTAATGAAAAACTGTTTTTT. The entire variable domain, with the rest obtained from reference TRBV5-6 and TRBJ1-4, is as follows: DAGVTQSPTHLIKTRGQQVTLRCSPKSGHDTVSWYQQALGQGPQFIFQYYEEEERQRGNFPDRFSGHQFPNYSSELNVNALLLGDSALYLCASSPLQGPNEKLFFGSGTQLSVL.

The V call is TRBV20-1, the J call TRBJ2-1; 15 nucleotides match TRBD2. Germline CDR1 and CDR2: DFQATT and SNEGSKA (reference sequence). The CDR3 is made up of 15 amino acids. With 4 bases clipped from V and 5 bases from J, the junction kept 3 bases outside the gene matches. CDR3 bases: TGCAGTGCTACCGGGACTAGCGGGGGGAACAATGAGCAGTTCTTC. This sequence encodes CSATGTSGGNNEQFF.

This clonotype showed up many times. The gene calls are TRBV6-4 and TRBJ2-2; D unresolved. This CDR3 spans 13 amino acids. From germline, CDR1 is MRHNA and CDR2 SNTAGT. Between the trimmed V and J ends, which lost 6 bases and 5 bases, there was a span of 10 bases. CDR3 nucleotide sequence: TGTGCCAGCAGAAGGGAATCGACCGGGGAGCTGTTTTTT. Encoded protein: CASRRESTGELFF.

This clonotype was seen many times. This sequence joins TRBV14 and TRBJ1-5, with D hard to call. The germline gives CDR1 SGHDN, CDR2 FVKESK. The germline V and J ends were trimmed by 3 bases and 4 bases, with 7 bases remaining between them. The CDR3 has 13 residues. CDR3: CASSQGRNQPQHF. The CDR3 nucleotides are TGTGCCAGCAGCCAGGGAAGAAATCAGCCCCAGCATTTT.

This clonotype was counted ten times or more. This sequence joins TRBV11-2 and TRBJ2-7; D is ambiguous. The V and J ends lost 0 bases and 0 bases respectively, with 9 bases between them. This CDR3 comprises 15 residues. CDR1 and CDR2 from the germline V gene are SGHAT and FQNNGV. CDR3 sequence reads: CASSLDGQPSYEQYF. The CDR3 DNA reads TGTGCCAGCAGCTTAGATGGGCAACCCTCCTACGAGCAGTACTTC.

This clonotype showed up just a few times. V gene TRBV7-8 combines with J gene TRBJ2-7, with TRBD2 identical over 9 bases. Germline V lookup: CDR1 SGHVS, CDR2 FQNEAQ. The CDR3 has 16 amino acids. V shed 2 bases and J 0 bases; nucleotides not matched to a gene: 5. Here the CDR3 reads CASSLYLAGSSYEQYF. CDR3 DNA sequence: TGTGCCAGCAGCTTATATCTAGCGGGGAGCTCCTACGAGCAGTACTTC.

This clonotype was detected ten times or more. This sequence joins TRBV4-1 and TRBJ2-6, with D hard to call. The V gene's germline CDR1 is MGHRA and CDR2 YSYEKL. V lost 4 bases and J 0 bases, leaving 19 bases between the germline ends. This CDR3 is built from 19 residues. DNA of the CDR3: TGCGCCAGCAGCCTTTTAGGTGGCAGGCAAGCCTCTGGGGCCAACGTCCTGACTTTC. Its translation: CASSLLGGRQASGANVLTF.

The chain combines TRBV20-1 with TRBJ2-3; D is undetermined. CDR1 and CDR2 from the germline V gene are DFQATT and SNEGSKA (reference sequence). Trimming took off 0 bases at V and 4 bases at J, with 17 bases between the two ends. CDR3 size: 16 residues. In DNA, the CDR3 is TGCAGTGCTAGAGAATTCCTTACTTCTATCCCAGATACGCAGTATTTT. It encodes CSAREFLTSIPDTQYF.

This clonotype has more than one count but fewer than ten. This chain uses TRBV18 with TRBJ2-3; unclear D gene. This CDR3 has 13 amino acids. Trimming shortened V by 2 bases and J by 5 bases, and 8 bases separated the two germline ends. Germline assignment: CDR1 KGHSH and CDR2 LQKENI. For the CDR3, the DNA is TGTGCCAGCTCACCATTCACTAAAGATACGCAGTATTTT. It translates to CASSPFTKDTQYF.

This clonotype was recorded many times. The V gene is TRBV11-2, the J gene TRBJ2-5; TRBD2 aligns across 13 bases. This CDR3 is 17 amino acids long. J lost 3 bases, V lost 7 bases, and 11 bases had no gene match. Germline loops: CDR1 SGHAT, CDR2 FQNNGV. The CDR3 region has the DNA TGTGCCAGCACCATGGGACTAGCGGGGCCAAGGGAAGAGACCCAGTACTTC. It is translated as CASTMGLAGPREETQYF.

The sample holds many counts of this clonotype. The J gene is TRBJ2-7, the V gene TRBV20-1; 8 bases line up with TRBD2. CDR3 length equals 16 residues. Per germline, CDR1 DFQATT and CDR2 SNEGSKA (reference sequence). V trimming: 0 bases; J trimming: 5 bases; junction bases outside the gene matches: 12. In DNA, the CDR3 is TGCAGTGCTAGAGACCCCCAAGCGGGAGTTTTCCACGAGCAGTACTTC. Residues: CSARDPQAGVFHEQYF.

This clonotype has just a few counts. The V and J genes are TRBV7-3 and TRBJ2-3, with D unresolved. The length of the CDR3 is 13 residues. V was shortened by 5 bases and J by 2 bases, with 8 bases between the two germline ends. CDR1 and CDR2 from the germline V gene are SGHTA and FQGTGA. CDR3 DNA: TGTGCCAGCAGCCCCCTCAACACAGATACGCAGTATTTT. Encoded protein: CASSPLNTDTQYF.

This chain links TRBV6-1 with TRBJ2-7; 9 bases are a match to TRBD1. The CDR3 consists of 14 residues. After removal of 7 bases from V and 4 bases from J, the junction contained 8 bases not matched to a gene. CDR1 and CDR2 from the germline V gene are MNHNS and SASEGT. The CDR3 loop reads CASIQVDRGYEQYF. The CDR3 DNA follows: TGTGCCAGCATTCAAGTGGACAGGGGTTACGAGCAGTACTTC.

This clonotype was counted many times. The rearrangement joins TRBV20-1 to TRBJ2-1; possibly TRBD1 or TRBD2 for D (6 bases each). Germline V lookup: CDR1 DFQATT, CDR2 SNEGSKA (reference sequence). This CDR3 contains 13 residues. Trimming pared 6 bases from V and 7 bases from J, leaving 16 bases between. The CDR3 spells CSAYSLGGNEQFF. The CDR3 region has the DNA TGCAGTGCCTACTCACTAGGGGGGAATGAGCAGTTCTTC.

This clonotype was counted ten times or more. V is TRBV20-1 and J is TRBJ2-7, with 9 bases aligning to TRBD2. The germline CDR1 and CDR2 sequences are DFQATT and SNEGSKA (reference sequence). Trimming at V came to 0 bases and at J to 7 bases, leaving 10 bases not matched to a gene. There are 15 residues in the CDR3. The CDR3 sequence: CSARDPAGGAREQYF. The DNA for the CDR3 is TGCAGTGCTAGAGATCCGGCGGGAGGGGCTCGGGAGCAGTACTTC.